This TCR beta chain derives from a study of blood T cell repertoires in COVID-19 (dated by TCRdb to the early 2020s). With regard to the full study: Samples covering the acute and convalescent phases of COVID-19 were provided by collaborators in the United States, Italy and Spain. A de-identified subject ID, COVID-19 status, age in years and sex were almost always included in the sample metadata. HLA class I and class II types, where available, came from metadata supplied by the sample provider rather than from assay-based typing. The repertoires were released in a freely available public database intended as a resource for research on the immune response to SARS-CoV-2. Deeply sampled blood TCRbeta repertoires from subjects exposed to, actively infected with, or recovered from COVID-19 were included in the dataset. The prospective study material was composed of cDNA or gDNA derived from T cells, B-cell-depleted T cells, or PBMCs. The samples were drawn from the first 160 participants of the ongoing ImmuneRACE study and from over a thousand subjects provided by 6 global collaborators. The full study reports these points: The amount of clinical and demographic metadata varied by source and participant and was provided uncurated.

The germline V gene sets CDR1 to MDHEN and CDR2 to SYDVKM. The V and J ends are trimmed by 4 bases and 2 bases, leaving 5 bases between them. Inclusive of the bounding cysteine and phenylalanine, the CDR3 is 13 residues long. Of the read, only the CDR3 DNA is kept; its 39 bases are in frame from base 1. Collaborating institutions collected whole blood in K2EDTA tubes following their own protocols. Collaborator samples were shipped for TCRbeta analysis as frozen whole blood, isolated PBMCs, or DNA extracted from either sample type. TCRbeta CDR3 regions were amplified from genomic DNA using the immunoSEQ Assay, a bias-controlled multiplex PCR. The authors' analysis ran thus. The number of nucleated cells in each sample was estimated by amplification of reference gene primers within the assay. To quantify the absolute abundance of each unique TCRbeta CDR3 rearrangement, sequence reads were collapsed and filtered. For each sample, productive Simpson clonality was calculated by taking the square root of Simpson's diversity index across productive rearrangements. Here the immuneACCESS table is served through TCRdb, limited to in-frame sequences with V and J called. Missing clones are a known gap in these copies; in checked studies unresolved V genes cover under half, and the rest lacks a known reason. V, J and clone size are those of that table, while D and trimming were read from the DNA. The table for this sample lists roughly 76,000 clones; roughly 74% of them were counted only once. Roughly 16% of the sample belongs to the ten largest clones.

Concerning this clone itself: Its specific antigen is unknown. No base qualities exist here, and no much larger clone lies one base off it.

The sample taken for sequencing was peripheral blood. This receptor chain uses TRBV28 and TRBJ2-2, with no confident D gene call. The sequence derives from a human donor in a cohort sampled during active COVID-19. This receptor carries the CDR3 CASSWANTGELFF. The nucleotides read TGTGCCAGCAGTTGGGCAAACACCGGGGAGCTGTTTTTT.